This T cell receptor beta chain appears in the sequencing data of a study of T cell responses to AZD1222 COVID-19 vaccine. Study-level background: Second doses at about 4 or about 12 weeks were pooled.

The germline V gene encodes CDR1 SQVTM and CDR2 ANQGSEA. The germline V and J ends were trimmed by 6 bases and 11 bases, with 21 bases remaining between them. CDR3 length: 13 amino acids. The data were produced by immunoSEQ multiplex PCR, yet TCRdb's version contains in-frame clones alone and is incomplete. The table lists about 53,000 clones, 65% to 85% of them singletons. This clone was recorded a few times. Its target is unknown. Notes on the study in general: Distributed over spike, vaccine-associated CD4 TCRs predominated at 160-218 and 743-854. Epitopes outside B.1.351 and B.1.1.7 mutated regions reportedly drew nearly half of spike TCRs.

The receptor comes from an adult in good health. Here the sequenced sample was peripheral blood, taken on day 0 of AZD1222 vaccination. V is TRBV29-1 and J is TRBJ2-3, with a tentative D call TRBD1 (6 bases). CDR3: CSVENRAQGRQYF. The CDR3 DNA follows: TGCAGCGTAGAGAACAGGGCCCAAGGTAGGCAGTATTTT.